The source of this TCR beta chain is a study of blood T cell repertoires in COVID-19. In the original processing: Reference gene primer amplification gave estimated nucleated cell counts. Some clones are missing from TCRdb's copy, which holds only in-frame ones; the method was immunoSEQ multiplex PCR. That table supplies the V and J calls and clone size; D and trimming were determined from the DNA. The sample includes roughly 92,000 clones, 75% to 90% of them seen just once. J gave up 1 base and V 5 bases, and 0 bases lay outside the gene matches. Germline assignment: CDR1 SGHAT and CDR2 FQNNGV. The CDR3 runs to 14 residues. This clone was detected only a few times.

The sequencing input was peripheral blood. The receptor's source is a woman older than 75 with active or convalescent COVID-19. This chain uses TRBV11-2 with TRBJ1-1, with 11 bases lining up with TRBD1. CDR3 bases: TGTGCCAGCAGCGGACAGGGGGCGAACACTGAAGCTTTCTTT. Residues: CASSGQGANTEAFF.